This paragraph reports one T cell receptor (beta chain). Antigen: not known. The entry originates in a study of PD-1 blockade in classical Hodgkin lymphoma. The study, taken as a whole, reports: Baseline TCR diversity was reportedly lower in newly diagnosed patients than healthy donors. It was CD4+ TCR diversity, not CD8+, that rose significantly by C4D1.

Brentuximab vedotin exposure varied, and every patient relapsed after autologous stem cell transplantation. The CDR3 extends over 17 amino acids. The V end lost 2 bases, the J end lost 2 bases, and 16 bases lay between the germline ends. Germline-derived CDR1 and CDR2 are KGHSH and LQKENI. Generated by immunoSEQ multiplex PCR, the TCRdb table keeps only in-frame clones and is missing some. The repertoire holds about 150,000 clones, with about four fifths as singletons. V is TRBV18 and J is TRBJ1-3; a weak D match, TRBD1 (6 bases). The receptor was derived from a human donor with classical Hodgkin lymphoma. The sequencing here drew on peripheral blood mononuclear cells (PBMCs), taken before the second cycle of nivolumab. Here the CDR3 DNA reads TGTGCCAGCTCACCAACCCCCGGACAGAGGACTGGAAACACCATATATTTT. Its protein product is CASSPTPGQRTGNTIYF.